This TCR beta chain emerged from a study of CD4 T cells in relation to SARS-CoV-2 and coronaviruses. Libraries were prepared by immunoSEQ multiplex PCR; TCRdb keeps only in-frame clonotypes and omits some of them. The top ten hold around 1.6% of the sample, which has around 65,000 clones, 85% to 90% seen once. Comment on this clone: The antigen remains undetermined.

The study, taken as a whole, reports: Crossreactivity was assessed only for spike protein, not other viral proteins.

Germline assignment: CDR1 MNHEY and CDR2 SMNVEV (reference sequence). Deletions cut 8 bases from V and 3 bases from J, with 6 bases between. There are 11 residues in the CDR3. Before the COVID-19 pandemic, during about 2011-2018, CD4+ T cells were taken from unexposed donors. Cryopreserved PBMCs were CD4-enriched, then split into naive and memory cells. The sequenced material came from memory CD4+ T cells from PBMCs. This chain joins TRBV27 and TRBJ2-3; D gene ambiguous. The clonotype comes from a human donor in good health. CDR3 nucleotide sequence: TGTGCCAGCCCCAAGACAGATACGCAGTATTTT. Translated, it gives CASPKTDTQYF.